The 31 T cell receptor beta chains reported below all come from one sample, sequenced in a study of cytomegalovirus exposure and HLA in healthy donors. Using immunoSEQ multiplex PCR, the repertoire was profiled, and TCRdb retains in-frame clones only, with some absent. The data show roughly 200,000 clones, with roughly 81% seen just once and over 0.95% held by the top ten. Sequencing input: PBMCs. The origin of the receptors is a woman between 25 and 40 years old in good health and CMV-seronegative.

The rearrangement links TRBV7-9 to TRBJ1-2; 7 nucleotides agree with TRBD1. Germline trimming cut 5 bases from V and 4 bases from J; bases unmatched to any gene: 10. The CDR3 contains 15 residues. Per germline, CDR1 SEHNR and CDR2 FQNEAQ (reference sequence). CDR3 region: CASSPRQGSFYGYTF. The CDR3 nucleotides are TGTGCCAGCAGCCCCCGACAGGGCTCCTTCTATGGCTACACCTTC.

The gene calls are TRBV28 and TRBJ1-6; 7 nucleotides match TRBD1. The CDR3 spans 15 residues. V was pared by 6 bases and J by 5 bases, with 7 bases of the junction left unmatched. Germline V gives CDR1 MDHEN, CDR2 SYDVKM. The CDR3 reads CASRSRQGNNSPLHF. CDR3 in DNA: TGTGCCAGCAGGAGTAGACAGGGAAATAATTCACCCCTCCACTTT.

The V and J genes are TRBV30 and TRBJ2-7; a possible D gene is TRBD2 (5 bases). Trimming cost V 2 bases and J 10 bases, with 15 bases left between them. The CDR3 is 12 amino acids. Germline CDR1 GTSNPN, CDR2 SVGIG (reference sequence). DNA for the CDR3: TGTGCCTGGAGTCGGGGTACCCCCGCCCAGTACTTC. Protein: CAWSRGTPAQYF.

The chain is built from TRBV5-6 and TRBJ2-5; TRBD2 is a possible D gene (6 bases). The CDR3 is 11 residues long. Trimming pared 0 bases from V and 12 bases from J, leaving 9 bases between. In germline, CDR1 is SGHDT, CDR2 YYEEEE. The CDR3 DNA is TGTGCCAGCAGCTTGGACCGGACTAAGTACTTC. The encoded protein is CASSLDRTKYF.

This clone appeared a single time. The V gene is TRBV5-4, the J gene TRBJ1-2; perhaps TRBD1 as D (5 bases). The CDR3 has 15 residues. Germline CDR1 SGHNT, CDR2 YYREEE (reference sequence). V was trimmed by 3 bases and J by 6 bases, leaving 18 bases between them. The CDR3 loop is CASSSRGGKGNGYTF. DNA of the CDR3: TGTGCCAGCAGCTCAAGGGGAGGGAAAGGGAATGGCTACACCTTC.

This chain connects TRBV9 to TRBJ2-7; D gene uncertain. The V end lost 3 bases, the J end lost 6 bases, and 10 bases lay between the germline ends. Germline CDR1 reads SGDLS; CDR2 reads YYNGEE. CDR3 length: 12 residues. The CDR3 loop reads CASSAQFGEQYF. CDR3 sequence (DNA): TGTGCCAGCAGCGCCCAATTCGGCGAGCAGTACTTC.

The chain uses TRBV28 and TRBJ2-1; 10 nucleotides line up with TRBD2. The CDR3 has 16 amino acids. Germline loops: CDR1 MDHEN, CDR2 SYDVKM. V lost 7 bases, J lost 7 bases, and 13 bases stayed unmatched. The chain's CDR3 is CASTSGGASGGNEQFF. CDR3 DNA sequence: TGTGCCAGCACCTCCGGCGGCGCTAGCGGGGGTAATGAGCAGTTCTTC.

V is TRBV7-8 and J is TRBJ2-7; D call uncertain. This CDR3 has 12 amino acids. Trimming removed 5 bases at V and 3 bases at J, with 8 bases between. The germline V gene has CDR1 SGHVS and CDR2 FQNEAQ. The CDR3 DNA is TGTGCCAGCAGCCTCGACAACTACGAGCAGTACTTC. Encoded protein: CASSLDNYEQYF.

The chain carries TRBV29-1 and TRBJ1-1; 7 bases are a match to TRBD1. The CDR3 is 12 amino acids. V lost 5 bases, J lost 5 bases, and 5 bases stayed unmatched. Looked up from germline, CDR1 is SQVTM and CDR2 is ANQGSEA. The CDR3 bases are TGCAGCGTTCAGGGGGGCCGAACTGAAGCTTTCTTT. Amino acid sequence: CSVQGGRTEAFF.

In DNA form, the CDR3 reads TGCGCCAGCAGTCGTACGACAGGAGTCGTGGAGACCCAGTACTTC. Translation: CASSRTTGVVETQYF. The rearrangement uses TRBV23-1 and TRBJ2-5; D might be TRBD1 (6 bases). TRBV23-1 is placed among ORFs of uncertain function. There are 15 residues in the CDR3. V was cut by 4 bases and J by 5 bases, with 17 bases left in between.

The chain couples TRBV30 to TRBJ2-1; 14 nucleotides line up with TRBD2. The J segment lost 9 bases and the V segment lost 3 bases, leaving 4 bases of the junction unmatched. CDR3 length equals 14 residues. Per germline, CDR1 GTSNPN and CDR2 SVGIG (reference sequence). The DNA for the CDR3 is TGTGCCTGGAGGAGACTAGCGGGAGGGGGTGAGCAGTTCTTC. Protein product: CAWRRLAGGGEQFF.

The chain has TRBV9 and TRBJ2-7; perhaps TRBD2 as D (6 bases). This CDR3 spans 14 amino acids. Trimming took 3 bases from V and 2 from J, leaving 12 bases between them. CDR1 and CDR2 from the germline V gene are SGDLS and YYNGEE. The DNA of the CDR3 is TGTGCCAGCAGCGGTCCGGGAGCGGCCTACGAGCAGTACTTC. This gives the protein CASSGPGAAYEQYF.

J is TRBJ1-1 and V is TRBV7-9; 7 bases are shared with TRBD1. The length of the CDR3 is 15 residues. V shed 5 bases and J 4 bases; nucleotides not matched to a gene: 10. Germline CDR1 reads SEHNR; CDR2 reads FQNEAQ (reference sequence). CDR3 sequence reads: CASSPLEAGGTEAFF. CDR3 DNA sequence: TGTGCCAGCAGCCCCCTTGAGGCAGGGGGCACTGAAGCTTTCTTT.

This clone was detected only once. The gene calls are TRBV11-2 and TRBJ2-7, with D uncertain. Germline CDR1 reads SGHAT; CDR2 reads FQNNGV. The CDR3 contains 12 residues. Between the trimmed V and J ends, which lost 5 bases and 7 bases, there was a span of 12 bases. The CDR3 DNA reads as TGTGCCAGCAGCCGTAGTCCGTGGGAGCAGTACTTC. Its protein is CASSRSPWEQYF.

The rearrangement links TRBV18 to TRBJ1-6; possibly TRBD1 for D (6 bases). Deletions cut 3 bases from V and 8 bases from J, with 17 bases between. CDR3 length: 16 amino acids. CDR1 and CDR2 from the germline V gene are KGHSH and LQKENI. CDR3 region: CASSPATGTKDSPLHF. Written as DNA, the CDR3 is TGTGCCAGCTCACCGGCGACCGGGACAAAAGATTCACCCCTCCACTTT.

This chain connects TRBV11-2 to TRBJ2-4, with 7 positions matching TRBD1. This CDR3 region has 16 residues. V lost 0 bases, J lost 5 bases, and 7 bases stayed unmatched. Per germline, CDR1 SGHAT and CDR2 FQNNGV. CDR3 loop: CASSLDGRQGENIQYF. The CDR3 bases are TGTGCCAGCAGCTTAGATGGGCGGCAGGGGGAAAACATTCAGTACTTC.

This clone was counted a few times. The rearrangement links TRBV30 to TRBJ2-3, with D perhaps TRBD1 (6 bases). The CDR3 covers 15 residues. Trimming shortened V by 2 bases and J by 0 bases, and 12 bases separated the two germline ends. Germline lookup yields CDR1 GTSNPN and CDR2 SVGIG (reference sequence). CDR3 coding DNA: TGTGCCTGGAGTCCACAGGGTTCTAGCACAGATACGCAGTATTTT. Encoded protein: CAWSPQGSSTDTQYF.

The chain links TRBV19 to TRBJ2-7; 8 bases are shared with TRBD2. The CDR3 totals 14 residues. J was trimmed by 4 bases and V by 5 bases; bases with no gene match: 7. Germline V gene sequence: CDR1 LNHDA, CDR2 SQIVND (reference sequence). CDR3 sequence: CASSFREGRYEQYF. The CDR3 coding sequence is TGTGCCAGTAGTTTCCGGGAGGGGCGATACGAGCAGTACTTC. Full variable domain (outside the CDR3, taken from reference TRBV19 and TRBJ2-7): DGGITQSPKYLFRKEGQNVTLSCEQNLNHDAMYWYRQDPGQGLRLIYYSQIVNDFQKGDIAEGYSVSREKKESFPLTVTSAQKNPTAFYLCASSFREGRYEQYFGPGTRLTVT.

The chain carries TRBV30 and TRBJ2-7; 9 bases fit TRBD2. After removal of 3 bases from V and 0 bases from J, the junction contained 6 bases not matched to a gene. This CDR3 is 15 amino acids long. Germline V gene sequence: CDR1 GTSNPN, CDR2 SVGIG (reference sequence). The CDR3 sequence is CAWSPTSGYSYEQYF. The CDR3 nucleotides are TGTGCCTGGAGCCCCACTAGCGGGTACTCCTACGAGCAGTACTTC.

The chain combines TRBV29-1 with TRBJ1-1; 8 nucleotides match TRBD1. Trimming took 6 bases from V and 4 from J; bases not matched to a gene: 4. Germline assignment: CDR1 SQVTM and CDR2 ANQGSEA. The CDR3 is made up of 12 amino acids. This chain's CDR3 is CSVRQGFTEAFF. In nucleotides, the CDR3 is TGCAGCGTGAGACAGGGGTTCACTGAAGCTTTCTTT.

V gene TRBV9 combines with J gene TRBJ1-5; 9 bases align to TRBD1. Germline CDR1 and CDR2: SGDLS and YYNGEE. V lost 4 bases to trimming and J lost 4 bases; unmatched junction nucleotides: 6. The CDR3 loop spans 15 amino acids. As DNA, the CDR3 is TGTGCCAGCAGCACAACAGGGGGCTCTAATCAGCCCCAGCATTTT. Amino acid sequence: CASSTTGGSNQPQHF.

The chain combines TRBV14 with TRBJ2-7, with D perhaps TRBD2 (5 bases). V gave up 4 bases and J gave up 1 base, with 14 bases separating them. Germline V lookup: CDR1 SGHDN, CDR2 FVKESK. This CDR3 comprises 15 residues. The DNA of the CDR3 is TGTGCCAGCAGCCGACCGGGAACTCAGTCCTACGAGCAGTACTTC. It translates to CASSRPGTQSYEQYF.

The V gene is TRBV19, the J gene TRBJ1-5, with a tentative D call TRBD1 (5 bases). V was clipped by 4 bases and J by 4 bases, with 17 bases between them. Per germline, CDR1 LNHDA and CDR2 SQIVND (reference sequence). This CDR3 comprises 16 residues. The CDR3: CASSTAGQGGNQPQHF. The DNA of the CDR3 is TGTGCCAGTAGTACCGCAGGGCAGGGAGGTAATCAGCCCCAGCATTTT.

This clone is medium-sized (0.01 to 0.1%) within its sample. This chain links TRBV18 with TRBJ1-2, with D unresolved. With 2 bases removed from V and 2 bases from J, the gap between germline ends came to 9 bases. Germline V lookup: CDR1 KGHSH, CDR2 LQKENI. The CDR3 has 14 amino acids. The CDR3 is CASSPKPGNYGYTF. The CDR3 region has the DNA TGTGCCAGCTCACCAAAGCCGGGAAACTATGGCTACACCTTC. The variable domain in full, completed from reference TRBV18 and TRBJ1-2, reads NAGVMQNPRHLVRRRGQEARLRCSPMKGHSHVYWYRQLPEEGLKFMVYLQKENIIDESGMPKERFSAEFPKEGPSILRIQQVVRGDSAAYFCASSPKPGNYGYTFGSGTRLTVV.

The CDR3 reads CASSLGQGVDEQYF. The CDR3 DNA is TGCGCCAGCAGCTTGGGACAGGGGGTCGACGAGCAGTACTTC. This rearrangement joins TRBV5-1 to TRBJ2-7; 9 bases fit TRBD1. The J segment lost 5 bases and the V segment lost 0 bases, leaving 3 bases of the junction unmatched. The germline V gene encodes CDR1 SGHRS and CDR2 YFSETQ. This CDR3 spans 14 amino acids.

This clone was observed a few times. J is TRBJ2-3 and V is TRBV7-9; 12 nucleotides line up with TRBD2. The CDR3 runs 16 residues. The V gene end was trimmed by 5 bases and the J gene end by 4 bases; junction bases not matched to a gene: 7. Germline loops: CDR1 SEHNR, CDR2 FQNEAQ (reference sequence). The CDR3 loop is CASSHWTSGVADTQYF. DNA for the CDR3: TGTGCCAGCAGCCACTGGACTAGCGGGGTGGCAGATACGCAGTATTTT.

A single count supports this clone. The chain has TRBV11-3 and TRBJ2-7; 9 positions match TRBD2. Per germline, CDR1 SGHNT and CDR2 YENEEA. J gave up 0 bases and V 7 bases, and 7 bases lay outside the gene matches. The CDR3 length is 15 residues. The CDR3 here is CASTTSRGGSYEQYF. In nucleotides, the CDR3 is TGTGCCAGCACTACCTCGCGGGGGGGCTCCTACGAGCAGTACTTC.

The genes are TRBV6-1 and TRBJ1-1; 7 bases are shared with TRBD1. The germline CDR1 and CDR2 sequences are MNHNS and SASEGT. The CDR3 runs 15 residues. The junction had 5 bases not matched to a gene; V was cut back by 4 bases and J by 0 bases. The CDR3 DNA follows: TGTGCCAGCAGTGGACCGGACAGGCTGAACACTGAAGCTTTCTTT. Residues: CASSGPDRLNTEAFF.

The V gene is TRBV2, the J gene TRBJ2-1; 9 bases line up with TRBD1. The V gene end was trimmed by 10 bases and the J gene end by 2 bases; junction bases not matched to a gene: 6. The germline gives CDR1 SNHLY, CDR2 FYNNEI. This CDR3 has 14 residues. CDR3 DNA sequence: TGTGCCATGCCTCGGACAGGGGCCTACAATGAGCAGTTCTTC. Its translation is CAMPRTGAYNEQFF.

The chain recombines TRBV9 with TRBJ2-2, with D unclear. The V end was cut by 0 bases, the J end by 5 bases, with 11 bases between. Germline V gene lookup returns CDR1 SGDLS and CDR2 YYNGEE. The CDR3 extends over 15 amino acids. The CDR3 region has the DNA TGTGCCAGCAGCGTAGCCCCCGGCGGAACCGGGGAGCTGTTTTTT. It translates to CASSVAPGGTGELFF.

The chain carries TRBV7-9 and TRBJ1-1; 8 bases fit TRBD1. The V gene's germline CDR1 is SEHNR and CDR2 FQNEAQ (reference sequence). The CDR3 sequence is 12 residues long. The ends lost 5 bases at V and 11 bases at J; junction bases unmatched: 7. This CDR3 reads CASSVGQGGAFF. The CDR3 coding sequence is TGTGCCAGCAGCGTTGGACAGGGAGGTGCTTTCTTT.